These 17 T cell receptor beta chains came from one sample sequenced in a study of breast tumors, draining lymph nodes, adjacent tissues. Breast cancer patients provided tissue from their axillary draining lymph nodes. TCRdb re-derived calls from the multiplex PCR reads in MiXCR, one entry per CDR3 protein. Of about 230,000 distinct CDR3 sequences in the sample, about a third were seen once. Sequencing was performed on axillary lymph node tissue. These receptor sequences come from a female donor with breast cancer. Some clones in this sample may be carry-over from other donors' samples.

The V and J genes are TRBV20-1 and TRBJ2-2, with 8 positions matching TRBD2. The V gene end was trimmed by 1 base and the J gene end by 5 bases; junction bases not matched to a gene: 6. Germline V CDR1 and CDR2: DFQATT, SNEGSKA (reference sequence). The CDR3 sequence is 15 residues long. CDR3 bases: TGCAGTGCTAGAGGGCTAGCGGGTTATACCGGGGAGCTGTTTTTT. Translation: CSARGLAGYTGELFF.

This clonotype was counted many times. This CDR3 is CASSLGPTGFQETQYF. The CDR3 bases are TGCGCCAGCAGCTTGGGGCCAACAGGGTTCCAAGAGACCCAGTACTTC. The V gene is TRBV5-1, the J gene TRBJ2-5; weak D call: TRBD1 (6 bases). This CDR3 is 16 amino acids long. The germline V gene encodes CDR1 SGHRS and CDR2 YFSETQ. V gave up 0 bases and J gave up 1 base, with 13 bases separating them.

The rearrangement links TRBV5-1 to TRBJ1-4; maybe TRBD1 (5 bases). Between the trimmed V and J ends, which lost 0 bases and 4 bases, there was a span of 7 bases. The CDR3 is 14 residues long. Germline CDR1 reads SGHRS; CDR2 reads YFSETQ. The DNA of the CDR3 is TGCGCCAGCAGCTTGGTAGGGGATAATGAAAAACTGTTTTTT. It encodes CASSLVGDNEKLFF.

The chain is built from TRBV7-2 and TRBJ2-3, with 9 bases matching TRBD2. The CDR3 sequence is 17 residues long. Germline V gene data show CDR1 as SGHTA and CDR2 as FQGNSA. V lost 3 bases, J lost 4 bases, and 11 bases stayed unmatched. CDR3 nucleotides: TGTGCCAGCAGCTTGGGATCGAGCGGGAGGAGGGCAGATACGCAGTATTTT. Amino acids: CASSLGSSGRRADTQYF.

In this sample, this clonotype turned up many times. One base away lies a much larger clone, so this may be a sequencing read error. The chain combines TRBV11-2 with TRBJ2-3; D gene uncertain. CDR1 is SGHAT and CDR2 is FQNNGV in the germline V gene. This CDR3 spans 16 amino acids. The CDR3 bases are TGTGCCAGCAGCAAAGGCCAAGGACGTGGCACAGATACGCAGTGTTTT. It encodes CASSKGQGRGTDTQCF.

The chain has TRBV19 and TRBJ1-4, with D perhaps matching TRBD1 (5 bases). Trimming left V 1 base short and J 6 bases short, with 9 bases between. Germline V gives CDR1 LNHDA, CDR2 SQIVND (reference sequence). The CDR3 is made up of 14 amino acids. The CDR3 loop is CASSIAGTDEKLFF. The CDR3 coding sequence is TGTGCCAGTAGTATAGCCGGGACGGATGAAAAACTGTTTTTT.

This clonotype appeared many times. The V and J genes are TRBV7-2 and TRBJ1-6, with D unclear. Germline lookup yields CDR1 SGHTA and CDR2 FQGNSA. The CDR3 extends over 17 amino acids. Trimming left V 1 base short and J 7 bases short, with 17 bases between. The CDR3 DNA follows: TGTGCCAGCAGCTTAGGTCGGTCGGTCGGATTCAATTCACCCCTCCACTTT. It yields the protein CASSLGRSVGFNSPLHF.

This clonotype has ten or more counts. The chain joins TRBV6-1 to TRBJ1-5; no clear D gene. Between the trimmed V and J ends, which lost 3 bases and 5 bases, there was a span of 5 bases. The CDR3 totals 12 residues. CDR1 and CDR2 from the germline V gene are MNHNS and SASEGT. The CDR3 spells CASSDGDQPQHF. The CDR3 region has the DNA TGTGCCAGCAGTGACGGGGATCAGCCCCAGCATTTT.

This clonotype has a count of ten or more. This rearrangement joins TRBV4-3 to TRBJ2-2; no definite D call. The CDR3 runs 11 residues. Trimming left V 5 bases short and J 8 bases short, with 6 bases between. Germline lookup yields CDR1 LGHNA and CDR2 YSLEER. CDR3 sequence reads: CASSRSGELFF. The CDR3 nucleotides are TGCGCCAGCAGCAGGTCGGGGGAGCTGTTTTTT.

This clonotype was seen repeatedly, ten times or more. J is TRBJ2-5 and V is TRBV12-3 or TRBV12-4, with a possible D match to TRBD2 (6 bases). Trimming shortened V by 7 bases and J by 4 bases, and 16 bases separated the two germline ends. CDR3 length: 14 residues. The CDR3 loop reads CASTPVGGGETQYF. CDR3 bases: TGTGCCAGCACCCCTGTGGGGGGTGGAGAGACCCAGTACTTC.

This clonotype has at least ten counts. CDR3 sequence reads: CASSFSPSNYGYTF. The DNA for the CDR3 is TGTGCCAGCAGTTTCTCTCCCTCGAACTATGGCTACACCTTC. The gene calls are TRBV12-3 or TRBV12-4 and TRBJ1-2; D gene unclear. The CDR3 has 14 amino acids. Trimming took off 3 bases at V and 2 bases at J, with 10 bases between the two ends.

This clonotype was counted ten times or more. J is TRBJ2-5 and V is TRBV9; 7 positions match TRBD2. Germline loops: CDR1 SGDLS, CDR2 YYNGEE. Trimming took 2 bases from V and 5 from J; bases not matched to a gene: 6. The CDR3 sequence is 14 residues long. The CDR3 region is CASSVLAVAETQYF. CDR3 nucleotide sequence: TGTGCCAGCAGCGTGCTAGCGGTGGCTGAGACCCAGTACTTC. The whole variable domain, filled in from reference TRBV9 and TRBJ2-5, reads DSGVTQTPKHLITATGQRVTLRCSPRSGDLSVYWYQQSLDQGLQFLIQYYNGEERAKGNILERFSAQQFPDLHSELNLSSLELGDSALYFCASSVLAVAETQYFGPGTRLLVL.

This clonotype showed up many times. The chain is built from TRBV6-1 and TRBJ2-2; D tentatively reads TRBD1 or TRBD2 (5 bases each). Trimming took 4 bases from V and 6 from J, leaving 15 bases between them. Germline V gives CDR1 MNHNS, CDR2 SASEGT. This CDR3 is built from 15 residues. The CDR3 DNA follows: TGTGCCAGCAGTGTAGGGACCTTAGGAGCCGGGGAGCTGTTTTTT. As protein: CASSVGTLGAGELFF.

Comments on this clonotype: The final CDR3 position lacks the conserved phenylalanine or tryptophan, pointing to a likely read error. The CDR3, as DNA: TGCGCCAGCAGCTTGGGGGGCGGGAGTTACAATGAGCAGTTCTGC. This encodes CASSLGGGSYNEQFC. The chain links TRBV5-1 to TRBJ2-1; 7 bases are shared with TRBD2. The V gene's germline CDR1 is SGHRS and CDR2 YFSETQ. The CDR3 runs to 15 residues. Trimming at V came to 0 bases and at J to 4 bases, leaving 4 bases not matched to a gene.

The table lists this clonotype with many counts. This chain joins TRBV30 and TRBJ2-1; D remains unclear. This CDR3 comprises 15 residues. CDR1 and CDR2 (germline): GTSNPN, SVGIG (reference sequence). Trimming stripped 5 bases from V and 0 bases from J, with 14 bases between. The CDR3 region has the DNA TGTGCCTGGGTCAGTGACCCGAGCTCCTACAATGAGCAGTTCTTC. As protein: CAWVSDPSSYNEQFF.

This clonotype has more than one count but fewer than ten. This chain uses TRBV28 with TRBJ1-5; 10 positions agree with TRBD1. Trimming took 8 bases from V and 7 from J; bases not matched to a gene: 8. Germline CDR1 is MDHEN and CDR2 is SYDVKM. This CDR3 is 14 amino acids long. CDR3 amino acids: CASFMTGGGQPQHF. The CDR3 DNA reads as TGTGCCAGCTTTATGACAGGGGGCGGGCAGCCCCAGCATTTT.

As regards this clonotype: This could be a read error, since a much larger clone is one nucleotide away. Because the CDR3 is missing its conserved closing phenylalanine or tryptophan, this is likely a read error. No DNA is shown, since the ends of the CDR3 on it are uncertain; the CDR3 is the one TCRdb lists. The J gene is TRBJ2-1, the V gene TRBV7-6; no check of the table's D call, TRBD1, against the DNA was made. Including both end residues, the CDR3 is 15 amino acids long. Germline loops: CDR1 SGHVS, CDR2 FNYEAQ. Here the CDR3 reads CASSLDRGRYNEQLL.